The 5 T cell receptor beta chains below all came from one sample that was sequenced in a study of T-cell reconstitution after alpha-beta-depleted transplantation in children (dated by TCRdb to 2016 to 2018). The treatment or condition label, as the study defines it: allogeneic hematopoietic cell transplantation with graft depleted of TCRalphabeta T cells and CD19 B cells. The library came from PCR. Sequenced using an Illumina HiSeq 2500. Molecular barcoding was employed in the preparation of TCR libraries, with unique molecular identifiers being used to normalize TCRbeta repertoire quantification. The public sequencing data were trimmed at Q25 with fastp and processed into clonotypes with MiXCR by TCRdb, which kept only in-frame beta chains. Every distinct CDR3 protein forms one entry, paired with its most common genes and DNA. The sample table holds around 450,000 distinct CDR3 sequences, of which 43% were seen once. The ten top clones hold under 35% of the sample.

The specimen comprised PBMCs, sampled before TCRalphabeta/CD19-depleted stem cell transplant. The receptors shown here come from a girl between 2 and 10 years old with aplastic anemia, due to receive a stem cell transplant.

The chain links TRBV20-1 to TRBJ2-3; 7 bases map to TRBD2. The CDR3 has 13 residues. The J segment lost 2 bases and the V segment lost 6 bases, leaving 5 bases of the junction unmatched. The V gene's germline CDR1 is DFQATT and CDR2 SNEGSKA (reference sequence). The chain's CDR3 is CSAPTSTTDTQYF. The CDR3 nucleotides read TGCAGTGCCCCGACTAGCACCACAGATACGCAGTATTTT.

The chain is built from TRBV15 and TRBJ2-4; possibly TRBD1 for D (5 bases). The CDR3 runs to 20 residues. Per the germline V gene, CDR1 is LNHNV and CDR2 is YYDKDF (reference sequence). V was clipped by 5 bases and J by 0 bases, with 26 bases between them. The CDR3 DNA sequence: TGTGCCACCAGCGACCTTCTAGGGGATACAGGAATTTCAGCCAAAAACATTCAGTACTTC. The encoded protein is CATSDLLGDTGISAKNIQYF.

This clonotype has a count of ten or more. The chain employs TRBV19 and TRBJ2-1, with 8 bases that match TRBD2. The CDR3 extends over 15 amino acids. Unmatched junction bases numbered 4, after V lost 3 bases and J lost 3 bases. Looked up from germline, CDR1 is LNHDA and CDR2 is SQIVND (reference sequence). This CDR3 is CASSMVAGGYNEQFF. The CDR3 nucleotides read TGTGCCAGTAGTATGGTTGCGGGAGGCTACAATGAGCAGTTCTTC.

The V and J genes are TRBV4-2 and TRBJ2-1; 9 bases are a match to TRBD2. CDR3 length: 16 amino acids. Germline V gene sequence: CDR1 LGHNA, CDR2 YNFKEQ. V lost 0 bases, J lost 2 bases, and 2 bases stayed unmatched. CDR3 sequence reads: CASSQEGGGAYNEQFF. The CDR3 region has the DNA TGTGCCAGCAGCCAAGAAGGCGGGGGGGCCTACAATGAGCAGTTCTTC.

This clonotype was seen only a few times. V is TRBV20-1 and J is TRBJ1-5; D gene unclear. Germline V gene data show CDR1 as DFQATT and CDR2 as SNEGSKA (reference sequence). Trimming shortened V by 0 bases and J by 8 bases, and 11 bases separated the two germline ends. The CDR3 consists of 13 residues. The CDR3, as DNA: TGCAGTGCTAGAGATGGCAGAGTCGAGCCCCAGCATTTT. Translating it yields CSARDGRVEPQHF.